This T cell receptor (beta chain) was identified during a study of blood T cell repertoires in COVID-19. Authors' processing steps: Quantification of nucleated cells was approximated via reference gene primer amplification. Sequenced by immunoSEQ multiplex PCR; TCRdb stores in-frame clones only, minus some. That table furnishes V, J and clone size, whereas the DNA furnished D and trimming. The sample lists 200,000 to 300,000 clones; approximately 90% were seen once. CDR1 SGHDT and CDR2 YYEEEE come from the germline V gene. The CDR3 spans 15 residues. V trimming: 2 bases; J trimming: 2 bases; junction bases outside the gene matches: 5.

This clonotype was obtained from a man in his fifties or sixties who had been exposed to COVID-19. The chain uses TRBV5-6 and TRBJ2-3, with 7 bases lining up with TRBD2. The sequenced sample consisted of PBMCs or T cells enriched from blood (not recorded which). Here the CDR3 DNA reads TGTGCCAGCAGCTTCGGACTAGTCCCCACAGATACGCAGTATTTT. Protein product: CASSFGLVPTDTQYF.